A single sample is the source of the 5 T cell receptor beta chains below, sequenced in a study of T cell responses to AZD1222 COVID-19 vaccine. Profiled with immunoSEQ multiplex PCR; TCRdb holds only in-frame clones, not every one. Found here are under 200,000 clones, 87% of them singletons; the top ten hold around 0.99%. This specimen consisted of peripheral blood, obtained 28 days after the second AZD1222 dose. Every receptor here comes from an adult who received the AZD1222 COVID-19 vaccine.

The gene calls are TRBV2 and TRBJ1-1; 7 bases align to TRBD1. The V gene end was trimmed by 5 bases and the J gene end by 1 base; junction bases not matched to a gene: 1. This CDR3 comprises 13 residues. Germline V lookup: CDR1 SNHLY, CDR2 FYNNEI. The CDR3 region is CASSQGGNTEAFF. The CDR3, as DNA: TGTGCCAGCAGTCAGGGGGGGAACACTGAAGCTTTCTTT. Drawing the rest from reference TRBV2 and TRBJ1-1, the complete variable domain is EPEVTQTPSHQVTQMGQEVILRCVPISNHLYFYWYRQILGQKVEFLVSFYNNEISEKSEIFDDQFSVERPDGSNFTLKIRSTKLEDSAMYFCASSQGGNTEAFFGQGTRLTVV.

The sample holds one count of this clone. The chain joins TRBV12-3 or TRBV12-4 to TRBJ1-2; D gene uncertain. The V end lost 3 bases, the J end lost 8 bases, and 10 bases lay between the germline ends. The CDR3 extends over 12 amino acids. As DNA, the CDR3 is TGTGCCAGCAGTTTGTGGCTTGGAGGCTACACCTTC. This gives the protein CASSLWLGGYTF.

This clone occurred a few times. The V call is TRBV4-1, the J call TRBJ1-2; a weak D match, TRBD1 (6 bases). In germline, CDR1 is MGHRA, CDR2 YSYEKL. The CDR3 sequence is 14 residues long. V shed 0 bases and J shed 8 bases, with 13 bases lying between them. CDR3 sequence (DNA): TGCGCCAGCAGCCAAGAAATGGCAGGGGTCGGCTACACCTTC. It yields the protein CASSQEMAGVGYTF.

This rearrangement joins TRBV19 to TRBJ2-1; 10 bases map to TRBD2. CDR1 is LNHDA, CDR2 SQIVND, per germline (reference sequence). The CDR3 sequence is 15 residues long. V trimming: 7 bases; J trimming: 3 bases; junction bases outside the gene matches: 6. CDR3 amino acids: CASMYSGGLYNEQFF. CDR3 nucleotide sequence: TGTGCCAGTATGTATAGCGGGGGGCTCTACAATGAGCAGTTCTTC.

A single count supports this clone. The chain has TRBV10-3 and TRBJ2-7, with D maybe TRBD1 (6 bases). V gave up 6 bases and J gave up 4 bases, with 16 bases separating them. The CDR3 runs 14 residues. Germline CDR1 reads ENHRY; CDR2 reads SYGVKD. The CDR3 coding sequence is TGTGCCATCAGCCGGGACATTCAGTTGTACGAGCAGTACTTC. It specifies CAISRDIQLYEQYF.